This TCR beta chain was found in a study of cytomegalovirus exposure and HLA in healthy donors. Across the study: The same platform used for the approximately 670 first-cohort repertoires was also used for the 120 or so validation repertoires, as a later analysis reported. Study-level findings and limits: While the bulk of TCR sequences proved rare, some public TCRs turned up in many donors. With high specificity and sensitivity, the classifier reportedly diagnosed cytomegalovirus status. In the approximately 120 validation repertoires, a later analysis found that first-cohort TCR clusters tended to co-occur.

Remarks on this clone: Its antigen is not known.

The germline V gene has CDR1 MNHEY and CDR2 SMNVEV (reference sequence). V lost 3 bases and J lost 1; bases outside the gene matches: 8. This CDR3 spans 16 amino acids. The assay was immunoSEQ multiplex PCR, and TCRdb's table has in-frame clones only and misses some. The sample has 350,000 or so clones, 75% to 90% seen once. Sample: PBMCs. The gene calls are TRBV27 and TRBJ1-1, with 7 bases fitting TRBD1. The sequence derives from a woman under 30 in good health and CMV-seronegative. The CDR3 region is CASSFRGGPPNTEAFF. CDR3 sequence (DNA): TGTGCCAGCAGTTTCAGAGGGGGCCCGCCGAACACTGAAGCTTTCTTT.